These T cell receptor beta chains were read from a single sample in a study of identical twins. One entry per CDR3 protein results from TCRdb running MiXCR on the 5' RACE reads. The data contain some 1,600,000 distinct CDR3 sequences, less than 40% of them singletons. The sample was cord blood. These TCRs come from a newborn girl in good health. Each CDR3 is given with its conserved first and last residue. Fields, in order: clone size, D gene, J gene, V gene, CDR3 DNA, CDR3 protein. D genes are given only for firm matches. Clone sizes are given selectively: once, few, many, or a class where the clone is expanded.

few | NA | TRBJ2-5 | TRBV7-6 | TGTGCCAGCAGCTTAGAGACTAGAAAAGAGACCCAGTACTTC | CASSLETRKETQYF
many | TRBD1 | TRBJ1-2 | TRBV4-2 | TGTGCCAGCAGCCAAGAACTAGGGACAGACTATGGCTACACCTTC | CASSQELGTDYGYTF
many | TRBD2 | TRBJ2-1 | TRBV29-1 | TGCAGCGTTGAATTCGGGGGGACTAGCGGGAGGGCCTACAATGAGCAGTTCTTC | CSVEFGGTSGRAYNEQFF
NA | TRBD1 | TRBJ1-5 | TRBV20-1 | TGCAGTGCTAGTTCAGGGGGCTGGAGCAATCAGCCCCAGCATTTT | CSASSGGWSNQPQHF
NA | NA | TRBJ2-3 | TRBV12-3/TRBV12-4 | TGTGCCAGCAGTTTCGCGCAGGGGAGGACAGATGCGCAGTATTTT | CASSFAQGRTDAQYF
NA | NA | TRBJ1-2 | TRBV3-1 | TGTGCCAGCAGCCAAGATCTGGCGGGCGACTATGGCTACACCTTC | CASSQDLAGDYGYTF
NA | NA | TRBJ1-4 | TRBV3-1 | TGTGCCAGCAGCCACGAGCGTTCTAATGAAAAACTGTTTTTT | CASSHERSNEKLFF
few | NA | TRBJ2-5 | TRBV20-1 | TGCAGTGCTAATACCTACAGGGGAGGGAAAGAGACCCAGTACTTC | CSANTYRGGKETQYF
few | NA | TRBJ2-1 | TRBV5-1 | TGCGCCAGCAGCTTGACGGAGACCTACAATGCGCAGTTCTTC | CASSLTETYNAQFF
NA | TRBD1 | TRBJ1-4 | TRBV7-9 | TGTGCCAGCAGCGTCGAGACAGGGATTAGAGAAAAACTGTTTTTT | CASSVETGIREKLFF
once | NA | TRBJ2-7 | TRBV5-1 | TGCGCCAGCAGCTCGGACCGACACAATGAGCAGTACTTC | CASSSDRHNEQYF
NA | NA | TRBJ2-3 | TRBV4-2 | TGTGCCAGCAGCCAAGGTTCTCGGGGGGATACGCAGTATTTT | CASSQGSRGDTQYF
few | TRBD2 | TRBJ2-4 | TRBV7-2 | TGTGCCAGCAGCCCCACTAGCGGAATAGCCAAAAACATTCAGTACTTC | CASSPTSGIAKNIQYF
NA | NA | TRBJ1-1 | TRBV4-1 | TGCGCCAGCAGCCCAATGGGGCAAGGGGGTATGAACACTGAAGCTTTCTTT | CASSPMGQGGMNTEAFF
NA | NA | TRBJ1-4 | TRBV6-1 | TGTGCCAGCAGCCGGGGGCCGAAGAAGAATGAAAAACTGTTTTTT | CASSRGPKKNEKLFF
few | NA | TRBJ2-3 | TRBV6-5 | TGTGCCTCGAGAGAGAAGAGGGCCCCAACCACAGATACGCAGTATTTT | CASREKRAPTTDTQYF
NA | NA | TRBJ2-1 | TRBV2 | TGTGCCAGCGCAGAAGACAGCCAAGAGACCCAGTTCTTC | CASAEDSQETQFF
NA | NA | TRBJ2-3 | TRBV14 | TGTGCCAGCAGCCAAGAGCGGAGATCAACAGATACGCAGTATTTT | CASSQERRSTDTQYF
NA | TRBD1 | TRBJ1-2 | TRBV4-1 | TGCGCCAGCAGCCAACTTGTGGGGACAGGGCCTGGCTACAACTTC | CASSQLVGTGPGYNF
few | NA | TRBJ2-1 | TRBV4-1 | TGCGCCAGCAGCCAAGACAACAGGCCGGCCAATGAGCAGTTCTTC | CASSQDNRPANEQFF
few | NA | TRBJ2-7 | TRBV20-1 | TGCAGTGCTAGTTCGCTGTCCTACGAGCAGTACTTC | CSASSLSYEQYF
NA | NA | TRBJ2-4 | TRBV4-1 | TGCGCCAGCAGCCCCAGGACATGGAAAAACATTCAGTACTTC | CASSPRTWKNIQYF
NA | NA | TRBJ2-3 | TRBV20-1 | TGCAGTGCGGGCGGGCTTAGCACAGATACGCAGTATTTT | CSAGGLSTDTQYF
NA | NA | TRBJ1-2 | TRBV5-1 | TGCGCCAGCAGCTTGGGGTGGGCAGTTGGGGTCTATGGCTACACCTTC | CASSLGWAVGVYGYTF
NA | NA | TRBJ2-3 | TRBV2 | TGTGCCAGCAGTAAAGATAGAAGGGCCACAGATACGCAGTATTTT | CASSKDRRATDTQYF
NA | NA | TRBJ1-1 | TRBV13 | TGTGCCAGCAGCGCGAGGTGGATGAACACTGAAGCTTTCTTT | CASSARWMNTEAFF